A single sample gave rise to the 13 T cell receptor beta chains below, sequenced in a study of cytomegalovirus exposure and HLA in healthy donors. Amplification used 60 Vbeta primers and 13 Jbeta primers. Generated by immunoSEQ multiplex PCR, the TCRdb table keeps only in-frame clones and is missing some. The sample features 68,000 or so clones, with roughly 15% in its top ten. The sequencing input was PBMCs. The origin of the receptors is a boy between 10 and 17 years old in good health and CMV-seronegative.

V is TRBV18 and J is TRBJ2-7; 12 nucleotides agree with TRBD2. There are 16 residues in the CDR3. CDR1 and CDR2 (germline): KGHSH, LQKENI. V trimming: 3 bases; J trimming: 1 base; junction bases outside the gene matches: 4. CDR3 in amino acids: CASSPKLAGGSYEQYF. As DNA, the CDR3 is TGTGCCAGCTCACCGAAACTAGCGGGAGGTTCCTACGAGCAGTACTTC.

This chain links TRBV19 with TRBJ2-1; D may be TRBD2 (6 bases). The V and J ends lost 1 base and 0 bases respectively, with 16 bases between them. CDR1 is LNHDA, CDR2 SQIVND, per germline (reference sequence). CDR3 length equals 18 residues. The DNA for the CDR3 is TGTGCCAGTAGTATAGGGGGGGTCTCGGAGAGCTCCTACAATGAGCAGTTCTTC. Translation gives CASSIGGVSESSYNEQFF.

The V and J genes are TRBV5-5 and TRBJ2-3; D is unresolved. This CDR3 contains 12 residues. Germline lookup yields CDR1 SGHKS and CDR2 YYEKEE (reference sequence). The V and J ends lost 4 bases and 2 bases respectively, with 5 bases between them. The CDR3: CASSPNTDTQYF. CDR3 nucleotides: TGTGCCAGCAGCCCCAACACAGATACGCAGTATTTT.

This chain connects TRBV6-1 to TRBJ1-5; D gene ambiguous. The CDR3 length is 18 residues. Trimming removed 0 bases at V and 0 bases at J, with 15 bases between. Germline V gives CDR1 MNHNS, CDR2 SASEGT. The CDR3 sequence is CASSEAFAGSYSNQPQHF. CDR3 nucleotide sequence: TGTGCCAGCAGTGAAGCTTTCGCGGGTTCCTATAGCAATCAGCCCCAGCATTTT.

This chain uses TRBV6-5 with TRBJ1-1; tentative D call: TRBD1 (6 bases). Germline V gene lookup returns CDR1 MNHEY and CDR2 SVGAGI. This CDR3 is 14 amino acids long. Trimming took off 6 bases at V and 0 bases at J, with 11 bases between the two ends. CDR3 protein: CASSWDTLNTEAFF. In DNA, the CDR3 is TGTGCCAGCAGCTGGGACACCTTGAACACTGAAGCTTTCTTT.

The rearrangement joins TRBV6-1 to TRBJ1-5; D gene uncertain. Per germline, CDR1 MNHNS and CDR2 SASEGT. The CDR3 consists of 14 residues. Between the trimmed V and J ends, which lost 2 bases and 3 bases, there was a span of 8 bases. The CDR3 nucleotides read TGTGCCAGCAGTGAATTTGGGCTCAATCAGCCCCAGCATTTT. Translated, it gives CASSEFGLNQPQHF.

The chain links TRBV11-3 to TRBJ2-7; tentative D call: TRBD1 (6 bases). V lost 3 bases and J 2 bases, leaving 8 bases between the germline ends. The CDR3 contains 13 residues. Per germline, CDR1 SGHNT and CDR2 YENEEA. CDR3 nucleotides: TGTGCCAGCAGCTTCAGGGGACCCTACGAGCAGTACTTC. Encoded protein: CASSFRGPYEQYF.

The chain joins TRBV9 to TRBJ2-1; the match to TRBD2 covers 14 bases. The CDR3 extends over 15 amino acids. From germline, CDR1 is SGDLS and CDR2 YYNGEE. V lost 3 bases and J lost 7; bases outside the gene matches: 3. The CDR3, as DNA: TGTGCCAGCAGCGCCGGGACTAGCGGGAGTAATGAGCAGTTCTTC. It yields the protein CASSAGTSGSNEQFF.

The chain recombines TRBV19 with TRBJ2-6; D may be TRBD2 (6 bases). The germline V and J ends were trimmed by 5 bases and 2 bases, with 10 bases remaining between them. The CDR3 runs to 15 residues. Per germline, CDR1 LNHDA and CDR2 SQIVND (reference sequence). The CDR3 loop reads CASSGGVAGANVLTF. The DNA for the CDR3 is TGTGCCAGTAGTGGAGGGGTGGCTGGGGCCAACGTCCTGACTTTC.

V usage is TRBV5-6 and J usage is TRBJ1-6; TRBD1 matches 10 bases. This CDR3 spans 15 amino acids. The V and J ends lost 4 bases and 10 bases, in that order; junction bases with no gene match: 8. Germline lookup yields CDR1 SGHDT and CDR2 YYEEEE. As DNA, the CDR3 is TGTGCCAGCAGCCTGACCGGGACAGGGGAATCACCCCTCCACTTT. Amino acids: CASSLTGTGESPLHF.

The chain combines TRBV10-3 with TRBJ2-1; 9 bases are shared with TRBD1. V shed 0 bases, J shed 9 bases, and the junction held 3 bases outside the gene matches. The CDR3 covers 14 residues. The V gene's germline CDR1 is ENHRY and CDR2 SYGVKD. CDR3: CAISESTGGGEQFF. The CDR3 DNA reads TGTGCCATCAGTGAGTCTACAGGGGGCGGTGAGCAGTTCTTC.

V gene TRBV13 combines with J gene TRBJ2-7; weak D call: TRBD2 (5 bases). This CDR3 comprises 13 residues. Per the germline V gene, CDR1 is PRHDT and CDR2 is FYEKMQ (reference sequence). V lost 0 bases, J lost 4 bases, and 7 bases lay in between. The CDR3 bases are TGTGCCAGCAGCTTAGGCCGGAGGTACGAGCAGTACTTC. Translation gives CASSLGRRYEQYF.

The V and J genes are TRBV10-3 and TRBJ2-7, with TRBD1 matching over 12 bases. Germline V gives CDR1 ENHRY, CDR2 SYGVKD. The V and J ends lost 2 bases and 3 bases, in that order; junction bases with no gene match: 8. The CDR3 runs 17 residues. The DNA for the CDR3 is TGTGCCATCAGTGAGCGGGGACAGGGGGCGGCTGGCTACGAGCAGTACTTC. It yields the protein CAISERGQGAAGYEQYF.